Listed here are 8 T cell receptor beta chains from one sample, sequenced in a study of blood T cells in healthy people across ages. Primers used in a second PCR of about 6 to 11 cycles were a sample-barcoded 5' primer and a J-beta primer mix. TCRdb recomputed calls from the 5' RACE reads with MiXCR, one row per CDR3 protein. The data show about 780,000 distinct CDR3 sequences, about 42% seen once. The sequencing input was blood. The receptors derive from a man aged 80 or over in good health.

This clonotype was picked up one time. The chain links TRBV21-1 to TRBJ1-2; the table calls TRBD1, which could not be checked here. TRBV21-1 is a pseudogene. The CDR3 has 16 residues. CDR3 sequence reads: CASSKKRRARAYGYTF. In DNA form, the CDR3 reads TGTGCCAGCAGCAAAAAGAGGCGGGCGCGTGCCTATGGCTACACCTTC.

The chain is built from TRBV20-1 and TRBJ2-7, with no clear D. Matching the DNA end better, TRBJ2-4 makes the J call doubtful. CDR1 is DFQATT, CDR2 SNEGSKA, per germline (reference sequence). This CDR3 has 11 amino acids. The CDR3 nucleotides read TGCAGCTTGAGAATGGGGAACATTCAGTACTTC. Its protein is CSLRMGNIQYF.

The chain links TRBV4-1 to TRBJ2-1; D is ambiguous. CDR1 and CDR2 (germline): MGHRA, YSYEKL. V lost 1 base, J lost 13 bases, and 20 bases lay in between. The CDR3 is made up of 15 amino acids. CDR3 amino acids: CASSQGWGSYIEQFF. The CDR3, as DNA: TGCGCCAGCAGCCAAGGCTGGGGTTCCTACATTGAACAGTTCTTC.

Only a few counts were recorded for this clonotype. V and J are TRBV7-2 and TRBJ1-2; D unclear. The V and J ends lost 5 bases and 2 bases respectively, with 12 bases between them. The CDR3 consists of 14 residues. Per the germline V gene, CDR1 is SGHTA and CDR2 is FQGNSA. The CDR3 loop reads CASSPNTGNYGYTF. CDR3 in DNA: TGTGCCAGCAGCCCGAACACTGGGAACTATGGCTACACCTTC.

On this clonotype itself: With a much larger clone just one base away, this may be a read error. V is TRBV7-2 and J is TRBJ2-4, with 7 positions matching TRBD1. The DNA end lines up better with TRBJ2-5; the J call may be wrong. Germline V lookup: CDR1 SGHTA, CDR2 FQGNSA. This CDR3 is built from 14 residues. CDR3 in DNA: TGTGCCAGCGGCAGGGACAGCCATCAAGAGACCCAGTACTTC. Translation gives CASGRDSHQETQYF.

V gene TRBV29-1 combines with J gene TRBJ1-2; weak D call: TRBD1 (5 bases). This CDR3 spans 11 amino acids. Trimming took 6 bases from V and 2 from J, leaving 7 bases between them. Germline CDR1 reads SQVTM; CDR2 reads ANQGSEA. This CDR3 reads CSVGQNYGYTF. The CDR3 nucleotides are TGCAGCGTGGGGCAGAACTATGGCTACACCTTC.

This clonotype was found many times. The chain joins TRBV7-2 to TRBJ2-7; D is undetermined. Trimming shortened V by 3 bases and J by 0 bases, and 6 bases separated the two germline ends. This CDR3 has 13 residues. From germline, CDR1 is SGHTA and CDR2 FQGNSA. CDR3 protein: CASSLEISYEQYF. CDR3 DNA sequence: TGTGCCAGCAGCTTGGAGATCTCCTACGAGCAGTACTTC.

This chain links TRBV28 with TRBJ2-7, with D perhaps matching TRBD1 (6 bases). Germline V gene data show CDR1 as MDHEN and CDR2 as SYDVKM. The CDR3 sequence is 13 residues long. The CDR3 protein is CDTQGFRSYEQYF. In DNA, the CDR3 is TGTGACACCCAGGGGTTTAGGTCCTACGAGCAGTACTTC. The entire variable domain, with the rest obtained from reference TRBV28 and TRBJ2-7, is as follows: DVKVTQSSRYLVKRTGEKVFLECVQDMDHENMFWYRQDPGLGLRLIYFSYDVKMKEKGDIPEGYSVSREKKERFSLILESASTNQTSMYLCDTQGFRSYEQYFGPGTRLTVT.